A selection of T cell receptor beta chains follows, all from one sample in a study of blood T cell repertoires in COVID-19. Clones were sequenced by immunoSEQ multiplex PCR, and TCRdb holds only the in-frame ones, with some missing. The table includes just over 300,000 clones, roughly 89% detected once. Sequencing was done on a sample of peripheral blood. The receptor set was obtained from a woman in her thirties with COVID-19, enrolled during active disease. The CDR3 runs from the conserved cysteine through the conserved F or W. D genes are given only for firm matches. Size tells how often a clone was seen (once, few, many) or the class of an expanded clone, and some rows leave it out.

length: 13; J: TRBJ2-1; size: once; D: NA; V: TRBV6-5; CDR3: CASSYFPDNEQFF; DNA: TGTGCCAGCAGTTACTTCCCCGACAATGAGCAGTTCTTC
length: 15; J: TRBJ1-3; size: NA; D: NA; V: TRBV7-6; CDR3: CASSLGGGSGNTIYF; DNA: TGTGCCAGCAGCTTGGGCGGGGGGTCTGGAAACACCATATATTTT
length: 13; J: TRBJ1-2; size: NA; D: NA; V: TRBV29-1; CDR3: CSVAGRDNYGYTF; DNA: TGCAGCGTTGCCGGACGGGATAACTATGGCTACACCTTC
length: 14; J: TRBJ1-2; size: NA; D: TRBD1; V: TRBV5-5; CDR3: CASNLDRGIGGYTF; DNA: TGTGCCAGCAACTTGGACAGGGGAATAGGTGGCTACACCTTC
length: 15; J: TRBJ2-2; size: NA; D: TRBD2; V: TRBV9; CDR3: CASSVVSGGTGELFF; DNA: TGTGCCAGCAGCGTAGTCAGCGGGGGTACCGGGGAGCTGTTTTTT
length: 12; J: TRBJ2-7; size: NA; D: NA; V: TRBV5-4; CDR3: CASSFGGPEQYF; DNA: TGTGCCAGCAGCTTTGGTGGGCCCGAGCAGTACTTC
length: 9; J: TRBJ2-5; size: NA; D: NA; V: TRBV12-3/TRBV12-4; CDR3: CAQQETQYF; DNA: TGTGCCCAACAAGAGACCCAGTACTTC
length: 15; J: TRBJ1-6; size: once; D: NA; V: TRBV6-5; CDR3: CASSYLSSYNSPLHF; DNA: TGTGCCAGCAGTTACTTGAGCTCCTATAATTCACCCCTCCACTTT
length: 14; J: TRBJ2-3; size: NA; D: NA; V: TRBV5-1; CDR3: CASSLMMASDTQYF; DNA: TGCGCCAGCAGCTTGATGATGGCTTCGGATACGCAGTATTTT
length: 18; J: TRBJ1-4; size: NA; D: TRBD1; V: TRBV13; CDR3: CASSPTGTGGLANEKLFF; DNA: TGTGCCAGCAGTCCAACCGGGACAGGGGGCTTAGCTAATGAAAAACTGTTTTTT
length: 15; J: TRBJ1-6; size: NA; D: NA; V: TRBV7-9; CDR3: CASSLAAGFNSPLHF; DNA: TGTGCCAGCAGCTTAGCGGCAGGGTTCAATTCACCCCTCCACTTT
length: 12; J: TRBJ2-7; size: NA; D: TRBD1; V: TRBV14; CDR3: CASSQGGTVPYF; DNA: TGTGCCAGCAGCCAAGGGGGGACAGTCCCGTACTTC
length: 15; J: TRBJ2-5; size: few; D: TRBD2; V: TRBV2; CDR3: CASKRSSGGQETQYF; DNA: TGTGCCAGCAAGAGGTCAAGCGGGGGGCAAGAGACCCAGTACTTC
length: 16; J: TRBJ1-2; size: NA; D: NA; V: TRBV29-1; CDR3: CSAMKPGDGDVYGYTF; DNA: TGCAGCGCTATGAAGCCGGGGGATGGGGACGTATATGGCTACACCTTC
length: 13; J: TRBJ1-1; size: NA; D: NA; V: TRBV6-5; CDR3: CASSLNRDTEAFF; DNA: TGTGCCAGCAGTTTAAACAGGGACACTGAAGCTTTCTTT
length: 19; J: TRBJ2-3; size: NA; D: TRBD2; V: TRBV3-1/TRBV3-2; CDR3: CASSHPSLLAGGDTDTQYF; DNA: TGTGCCAGCAGCCATCCTTCCTTACTAGCGGGGGGTGACACAGATACGCAGTATTTT
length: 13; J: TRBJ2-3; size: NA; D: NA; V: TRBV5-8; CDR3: CASIKRSTDTQYF; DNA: TGTGCCAGCATAAAACGGAGCACAGATACGCAGTATTTT
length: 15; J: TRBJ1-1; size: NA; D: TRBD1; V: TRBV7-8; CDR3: CASSPRQGLNTEAFF; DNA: TGTGCCAGCAGCCCCCGACAGGGGCTCAACACTGAAGCTTTCTTT
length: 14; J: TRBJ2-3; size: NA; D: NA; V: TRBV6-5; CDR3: CASSYSVREGTQYF; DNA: TGTGCCAGCAGTTACTCCGTCAGGGAAGGTACGCAGTATTTT
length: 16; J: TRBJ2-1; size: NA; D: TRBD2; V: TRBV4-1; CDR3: CASSQGVGLGGDEQFF; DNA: TGCGCCAGCAGCCAAGGGGTGGGACTAGGGGGAGATGAGCAGTTCTTC
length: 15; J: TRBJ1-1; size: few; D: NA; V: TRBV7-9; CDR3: CASSSFISLNTEAFF; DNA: TGTGCCAGCAGCAGCTTTATTAGCCTGAACACTGAAGCTTTCTTT
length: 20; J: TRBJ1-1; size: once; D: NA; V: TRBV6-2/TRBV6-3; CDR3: CASSYSWEPAKRGMNTEAFF; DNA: TGTGCCAGCAGTTACTCTTGGGAGCCCGCGAAAAGAGGAATGAACACTGAAGCTTTCTTT
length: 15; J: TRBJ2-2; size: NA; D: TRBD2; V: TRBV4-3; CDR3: CASSQPRGGVGELFF; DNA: TGCGCCAGCAGCCAACCGCGGGGGGGTGTCGGGGAGCTGTTTTTT
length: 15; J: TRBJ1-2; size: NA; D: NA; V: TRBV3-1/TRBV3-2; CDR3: CASSQSPGGGKGYTF; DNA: TGTGCCAGCAGCCAAAGCCCGGGGGGGGGCAAGGGCTACACCTTC